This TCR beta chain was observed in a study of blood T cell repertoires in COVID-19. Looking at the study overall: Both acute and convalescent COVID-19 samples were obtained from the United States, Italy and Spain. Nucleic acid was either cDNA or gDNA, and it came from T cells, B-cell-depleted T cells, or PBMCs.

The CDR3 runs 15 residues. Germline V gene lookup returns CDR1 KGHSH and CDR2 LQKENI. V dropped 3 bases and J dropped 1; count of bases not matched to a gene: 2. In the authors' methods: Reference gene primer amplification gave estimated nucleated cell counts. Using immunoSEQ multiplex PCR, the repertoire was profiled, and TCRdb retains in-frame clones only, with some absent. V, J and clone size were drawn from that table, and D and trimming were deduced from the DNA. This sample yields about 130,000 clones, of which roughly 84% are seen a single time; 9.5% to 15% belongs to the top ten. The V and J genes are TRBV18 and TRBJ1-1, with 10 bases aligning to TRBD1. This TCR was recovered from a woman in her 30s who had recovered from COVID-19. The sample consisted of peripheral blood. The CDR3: CASSPGQGGNTEAFF. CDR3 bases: TGTGCCAGCTCACCCGGACAGGGGGGGAACACTGAAGCTTTCTTT.